Listed here is a single T cell receptor beta chain. The sample originates from a study of CD8+ T cells in alopecia areata. Germline V CDR1 and CDR2: SEHNR, FQNEAQ (reference sequence). The CDR3 has 13 residues. cDNA serving as the sequencing template came from extracted, reverse transcribed RNA. Measured with immunoSEQ multiplex PCR; TCRdb has only the in-frame clones, and not every one. The sample has around 50,000 clones; almost 97% are singletons. The genes are TRBV7-9 and TRBJ2-5; D is perhaps TRBD1 or TRBD2 (6 bases each). The J call may not be correct, given that the DNA end is closer to TRBJ2-7. The TCR originated in a human donor with alopecia areata. Here the sequenced sample was CD8+ T cells sorted from blood, taken at week 0. CDR3 in DNA: TGTGCCAGCAGCTTGGGGGCCGGGGGCGAGCAGTACTTC. This codes for CASSLGAGGEQYF.